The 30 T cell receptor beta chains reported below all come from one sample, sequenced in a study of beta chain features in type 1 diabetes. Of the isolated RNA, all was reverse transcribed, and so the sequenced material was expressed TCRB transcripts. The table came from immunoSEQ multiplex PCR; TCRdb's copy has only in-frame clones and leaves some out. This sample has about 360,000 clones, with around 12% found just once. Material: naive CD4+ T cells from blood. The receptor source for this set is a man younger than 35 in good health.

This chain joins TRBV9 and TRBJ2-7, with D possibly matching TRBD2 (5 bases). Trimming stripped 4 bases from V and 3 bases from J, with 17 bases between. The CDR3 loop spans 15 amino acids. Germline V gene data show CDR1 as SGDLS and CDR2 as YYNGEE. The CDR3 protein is CASSPSLGPVYEQYF. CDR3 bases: TGTGCCAGCAGCCCTAGCCTTGGGCCTGTCTACGAGCAGTACTTC. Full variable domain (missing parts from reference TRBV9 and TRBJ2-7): DSGVTQTPKHLITATGQRVTLRCSPRSGDLSVYWYQQSLDQGLQFLIQYYNGEERAKGNILERFSAQQFPDLHSELNLSSLELGDSALYFCASSPSLGPVYEQYFGPGTRLTVT.

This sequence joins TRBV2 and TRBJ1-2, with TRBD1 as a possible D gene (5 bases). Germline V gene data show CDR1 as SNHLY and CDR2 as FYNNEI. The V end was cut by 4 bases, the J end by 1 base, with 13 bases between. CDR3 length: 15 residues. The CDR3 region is CASSAVRGFNYGYTF. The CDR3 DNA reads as TGTGCCAGCAGTGCGGTTAGGGGTTTTAACTATGGCTACACCTTC.

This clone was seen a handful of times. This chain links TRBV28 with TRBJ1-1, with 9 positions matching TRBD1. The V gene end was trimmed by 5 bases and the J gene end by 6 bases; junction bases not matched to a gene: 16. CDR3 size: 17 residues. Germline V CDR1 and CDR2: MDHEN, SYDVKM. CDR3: CASSSGQGTPRYAEAFF. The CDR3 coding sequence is TGTGCCAGCAGTAGCGGACAGGGGACCCCCAGGTACGCTGAAGCTTTCTTT.

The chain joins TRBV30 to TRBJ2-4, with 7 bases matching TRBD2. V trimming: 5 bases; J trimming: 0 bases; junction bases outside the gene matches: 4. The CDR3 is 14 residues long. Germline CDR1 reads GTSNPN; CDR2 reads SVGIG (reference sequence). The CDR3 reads CAWGEGVAKNIQYF. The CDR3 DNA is TGTGCCTGGGGGGAGGGAGTAGCCAAAAACATTCAGTACTTC.

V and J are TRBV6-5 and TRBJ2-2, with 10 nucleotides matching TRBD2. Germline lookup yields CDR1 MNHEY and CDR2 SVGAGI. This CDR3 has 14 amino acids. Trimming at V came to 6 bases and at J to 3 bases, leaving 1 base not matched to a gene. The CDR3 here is CASRLAGDTGELFF. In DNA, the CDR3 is TGTGCCAGCAGGCTAGCGGGAGACACCGGGGAGCTGTTTTTT.

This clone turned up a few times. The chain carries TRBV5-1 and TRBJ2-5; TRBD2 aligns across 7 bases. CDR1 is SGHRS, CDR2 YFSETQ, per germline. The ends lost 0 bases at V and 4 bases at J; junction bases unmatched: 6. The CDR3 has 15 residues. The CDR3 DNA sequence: TGCGCCAGCAGCTTGGTGGGAGGGGAAGGAGAGACCCAGTACTTC. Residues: CASSLVGGEGETQYF.

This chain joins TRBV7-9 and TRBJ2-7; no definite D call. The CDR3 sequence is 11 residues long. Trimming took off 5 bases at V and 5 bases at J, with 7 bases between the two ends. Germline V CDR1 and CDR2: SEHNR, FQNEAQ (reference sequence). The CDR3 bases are TGTGCCAGCAGCCCTTCGGACGAGCAGTACTTC. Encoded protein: CASSPSDEQYF.

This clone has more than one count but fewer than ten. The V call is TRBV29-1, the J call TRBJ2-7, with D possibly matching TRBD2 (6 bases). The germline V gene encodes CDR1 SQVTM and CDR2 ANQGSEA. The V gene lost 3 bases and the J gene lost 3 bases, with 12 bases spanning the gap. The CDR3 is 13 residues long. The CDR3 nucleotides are TGCAGCGTTGAGGGAGGTGAACTCTACGAGCAGTACTTC. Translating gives CSVEGGELYEQYF.

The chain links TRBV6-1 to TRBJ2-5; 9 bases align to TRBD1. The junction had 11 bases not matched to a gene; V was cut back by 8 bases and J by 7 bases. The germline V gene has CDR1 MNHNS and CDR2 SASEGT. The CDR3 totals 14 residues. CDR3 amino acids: CASVTGQGRGTQYF. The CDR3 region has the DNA TGTGCCAGCGTCACTGGACAGGGGAGGGGGACCCAGTACTTC.

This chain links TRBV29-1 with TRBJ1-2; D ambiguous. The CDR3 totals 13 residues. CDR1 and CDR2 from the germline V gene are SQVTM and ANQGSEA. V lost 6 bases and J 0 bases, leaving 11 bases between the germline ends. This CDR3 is CSVGGQSNYGYTF. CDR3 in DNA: TGCAGCGTGGGCGGGCAGTCTAACTATGGCTACACCTTC.

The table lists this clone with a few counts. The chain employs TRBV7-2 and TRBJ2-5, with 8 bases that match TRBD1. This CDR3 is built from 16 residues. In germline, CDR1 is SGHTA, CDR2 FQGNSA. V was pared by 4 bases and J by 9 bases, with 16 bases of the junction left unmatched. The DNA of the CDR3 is TGTGCCAGCAGCTCGACAGGGGTGGGAGTCAAGAGGGCCCAGTACTTC. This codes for CASSSTGVGVKRAQYF.

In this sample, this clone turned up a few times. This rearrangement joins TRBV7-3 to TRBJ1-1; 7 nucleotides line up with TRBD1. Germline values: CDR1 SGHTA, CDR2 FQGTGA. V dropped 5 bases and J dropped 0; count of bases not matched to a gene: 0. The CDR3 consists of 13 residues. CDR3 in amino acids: CASSDRVNTEAFF. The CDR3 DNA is TGTGCCAGCAGCGACAGGGTGAACACTGAAGCTTTCTTT.

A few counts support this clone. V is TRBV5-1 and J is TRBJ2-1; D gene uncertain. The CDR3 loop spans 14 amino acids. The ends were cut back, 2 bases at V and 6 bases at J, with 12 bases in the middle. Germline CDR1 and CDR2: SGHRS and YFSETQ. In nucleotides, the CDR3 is TGCGCCAGCAGCTTAGTGTGGCTGTCCAATGAGCAGTTCTTC. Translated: CASSLVWLSNEQFF.

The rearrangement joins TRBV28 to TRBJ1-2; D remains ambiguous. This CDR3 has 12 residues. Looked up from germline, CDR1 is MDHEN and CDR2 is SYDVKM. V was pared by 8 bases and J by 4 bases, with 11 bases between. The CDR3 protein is CASAWRSYGYTF. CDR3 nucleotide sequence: TGTGCCAGCGCCTGGCGGAGCTATGGCTACACCTTC.

The CDR3 DNA reads TGTGCCAGCAGCTTATTCTCCCAGACTAGCGGGGACAATGAGCAGTTCTTC. Its protein is CASSLFSQTSGDNEQFF. The genes are TRBV7-3 and TRBJ2-1; 11 bases are shared with TRBD2. CDR1 is SGHTA, CDR2 FQGTGA, per germline. This CDR3 contains 17 residues. The junction had 8 bases not matched to a gene; V was cut back by 2 bases and J by 5 bases.

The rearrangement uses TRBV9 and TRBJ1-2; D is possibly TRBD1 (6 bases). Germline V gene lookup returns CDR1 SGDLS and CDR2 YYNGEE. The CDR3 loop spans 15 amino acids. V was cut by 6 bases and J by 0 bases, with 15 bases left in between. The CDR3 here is CASTPRGEANYGYTF. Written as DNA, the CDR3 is TGTGCCAGCACCCCCAGGGGCGAGGCTAACTATGGCTACACCTTC.

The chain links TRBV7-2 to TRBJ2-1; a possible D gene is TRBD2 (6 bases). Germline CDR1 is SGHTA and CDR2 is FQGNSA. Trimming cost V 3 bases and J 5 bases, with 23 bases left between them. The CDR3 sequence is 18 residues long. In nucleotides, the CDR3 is TGTGCCAGCAGCTTTTCGGGTAGGAGCGGAGGGATTCACAATGAGCAGTTCTTC. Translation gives CASSFSGRSGGIHNEQFF.

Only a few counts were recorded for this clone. The CDR3 protein is CAITPTEVRGYNEQFF. For the CDR3, the DNA is TGTGCCATCACCCCGACGGAAGTCCGGGGTTACAATGAGCAGTTCTTC. The rearrangement links TRBV10-3 to TRBJ2-1; D is perhaps TRBD2 (5 bases). V was clipped by 7 bases and J by 4 bases, with 20 bases between them. Germline V CDR1 and CDR2: ENHRY, SYGVKD. The CDR3 covers 16 residues.

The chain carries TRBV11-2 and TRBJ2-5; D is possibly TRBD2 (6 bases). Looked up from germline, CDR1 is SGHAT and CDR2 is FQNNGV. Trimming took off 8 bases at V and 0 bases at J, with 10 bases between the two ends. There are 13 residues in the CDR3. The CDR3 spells CASGASDQETQYF. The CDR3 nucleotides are TGTGCCAGCGGCGCTAGCGACCAAGAGACCCAGTACTTC.

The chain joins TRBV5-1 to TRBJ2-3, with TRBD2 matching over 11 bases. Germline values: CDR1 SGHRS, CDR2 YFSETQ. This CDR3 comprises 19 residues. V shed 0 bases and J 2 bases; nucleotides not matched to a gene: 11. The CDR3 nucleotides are TGCGCCAGCAGCTTGGCGGGACTAGCGGCTATCCGGCACACAGATACGCAGTATTTT. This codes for CASSLAGLAAIRHTDTQYF.

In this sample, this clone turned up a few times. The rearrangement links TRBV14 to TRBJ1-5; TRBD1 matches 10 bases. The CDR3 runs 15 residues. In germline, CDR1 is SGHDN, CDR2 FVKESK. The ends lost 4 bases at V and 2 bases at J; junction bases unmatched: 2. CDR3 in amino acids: CASSPGTGGNQPQHF. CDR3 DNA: TGTGCCAGCAGCCCTGGGACAGGGGGCAATCAGCCCCAGCATTTT.

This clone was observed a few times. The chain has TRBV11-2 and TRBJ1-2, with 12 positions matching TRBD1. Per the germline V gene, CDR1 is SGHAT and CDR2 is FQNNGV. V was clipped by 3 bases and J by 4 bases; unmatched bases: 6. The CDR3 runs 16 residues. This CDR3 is CASSLGTGGESYGYTF. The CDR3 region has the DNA TGTGCCAGCAGCTTGGGGACAGGGGGCGAGAGCTATGGCTACACCTTC.

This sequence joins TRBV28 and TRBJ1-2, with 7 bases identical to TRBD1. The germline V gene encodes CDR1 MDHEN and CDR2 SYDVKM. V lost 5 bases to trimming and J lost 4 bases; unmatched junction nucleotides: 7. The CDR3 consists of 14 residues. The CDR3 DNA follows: TGTGCCAGCAGTGGCCCTGGGACAGCCTATGGCTACACCTTC. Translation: CASSGPGTAYGYTF.

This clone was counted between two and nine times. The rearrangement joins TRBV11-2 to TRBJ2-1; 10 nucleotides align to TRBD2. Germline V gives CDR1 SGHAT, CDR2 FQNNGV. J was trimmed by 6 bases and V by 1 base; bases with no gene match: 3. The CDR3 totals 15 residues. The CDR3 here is CASSLGTSGTNEQFF. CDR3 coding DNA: TGTGCCAGCAGCTTAGGGACTAGCGGCACCAATGAGCAGTTCTTC.

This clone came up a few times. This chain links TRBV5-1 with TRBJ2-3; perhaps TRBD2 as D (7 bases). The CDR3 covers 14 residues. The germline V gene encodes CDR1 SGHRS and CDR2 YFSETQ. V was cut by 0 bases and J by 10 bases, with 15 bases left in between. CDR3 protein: CASSLDRGARPQYF. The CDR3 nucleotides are TGCGCCAGCAGCTTGGATCGGGGGGCCAGGCCGCAGTATTTT.

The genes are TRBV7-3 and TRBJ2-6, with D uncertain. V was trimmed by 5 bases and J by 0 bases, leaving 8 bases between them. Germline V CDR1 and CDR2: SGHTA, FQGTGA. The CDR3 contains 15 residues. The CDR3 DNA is TGTGCCAGCAGCCCCGACATCTCTGGGGCCAACGTCCTGACTTTC. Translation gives CASSPDISGANVLTF.

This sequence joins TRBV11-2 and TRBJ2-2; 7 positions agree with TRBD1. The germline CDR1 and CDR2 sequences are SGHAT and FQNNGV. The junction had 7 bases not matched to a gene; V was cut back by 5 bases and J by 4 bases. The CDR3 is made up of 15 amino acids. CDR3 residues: CASSRRQGSTGELFF. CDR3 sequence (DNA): TGTGCCAGCAGCAGAAGACAGGGTAGCACCGGGGAGCTGTTTTTT. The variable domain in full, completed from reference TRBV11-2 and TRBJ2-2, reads EAGVAQSPRYKIIEKRQSVAFWCNPISGHATLYWYQQILGQGPKLLIQFQNNGVVDDSQLPKDRFSAERLKGVDSTLKIQPAKLEDSAVYLCASSRRQGSTGELFFGEGSRLTVL.

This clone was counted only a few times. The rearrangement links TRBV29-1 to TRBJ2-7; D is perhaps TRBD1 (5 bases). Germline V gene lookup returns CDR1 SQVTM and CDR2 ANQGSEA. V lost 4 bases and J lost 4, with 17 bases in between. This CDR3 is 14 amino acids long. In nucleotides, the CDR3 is TGCAGCGTTGTCTTCGCGGACAAAAGGTACGAGCAGTACTTC. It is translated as CSVVFADKRYEQYF.

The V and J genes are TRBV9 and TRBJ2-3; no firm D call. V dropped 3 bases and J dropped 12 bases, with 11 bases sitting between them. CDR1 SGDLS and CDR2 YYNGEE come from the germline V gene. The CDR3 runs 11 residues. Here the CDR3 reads CASSGLGSQYF. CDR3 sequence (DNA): TGTGCCAGCAGCGGGCTTGGTTCCCAGTATTTT.

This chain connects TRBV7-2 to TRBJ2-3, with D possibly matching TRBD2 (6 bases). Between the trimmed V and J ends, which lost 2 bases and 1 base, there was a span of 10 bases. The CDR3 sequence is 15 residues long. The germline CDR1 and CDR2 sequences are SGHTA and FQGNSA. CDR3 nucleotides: TGTGCCAGCAGCTTAATCGCGGGACGCACAGATACGCAGTATTTT. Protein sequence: CASSLIAGRTDTQYF. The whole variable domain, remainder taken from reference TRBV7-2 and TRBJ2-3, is GAGVSQSPSNKVTEKGKDVELRCDPISGHTALYWYRQSLGQGLEFLIYFQGNSAPDKSGLPSDRFSAERTGGSVSTLTIQRTQQEDSAVYLCASSLIAGRTDTQYFGPGTRLTVL.